This T cell receptor beta chain is drawn from a study of OX40 agonist ivuxolimab in advanced cancers. Looking at the study overall: Subjects had a mean age of 60 years, with a range of about 20 to 85; about 83% were male.

The table came from immunoSEQ multiplex PCR; TCRdb's copy has only in-frame clones and leaves some out. The table includes some 30,000 clones, around nine tenths detected once. Comment on this clone: Its target is not known.

Overall study findings and caveats: No determination was made of the antigen specificity of the expanded peripheral T cells.

The CDR3 is 13 residues long. Trimming shortened V by 3 bases and J by 5 bases, and 11 bases separated the two germline ends. Germline V gene sequence: CDR1 SEHNR, CDR2 FQNEAQ (reference sequence). This TCR was recovered from an adult with an advanced solid tumor such as melanoma, head and neck, liver or kidney cancer. The sequenced sample was CD4+ or CD8+ T cells sorted from blood, obtained in a trial of the OX40 agonist ivuxolimab. V gene TRBV7-9 combines with J gene TRBJ2-7; no firm D call. The CDR3 region is CASSFSPLDEQYV. The CDR3 coding sequence is TGTGCCAGCAGCTTCTCTCCCTTGGACGAGCAGTACGTC.